The 21 T cell receptor beta chains reported below all come from one sample, sequenced in a study of human T cells and chemical hapten exposure. This sample's time point: pre-sensitization, week 0. Indicated treatment: therapeutic diphenylcyclopropenone sensitization with weekly scalp DPC. TCRdb independently ran MiXCR on the RACE reads; one entry per CDR3 protein. The sample lists fewer than 70,000 distinct CDR3 sequences, roughly 6.7% occurring once. The sequencing used whole blood, collected in connection with sensitization to the hapten diphenylcyclopropenone (DPC). The receptors were sampled from a woman aged 25 to 45 with alopecia areata. Some clones in this sample may be carry-over from other donors' samples.

In its sample, this clonotype was seen many times. V and J are TRBV3-1 and TRBJ1-3, with a weak D call TRBD1 (6 bases). Trimming stripped 3 bases from V and 2 bases from J, with 11 bases between. CDR3 length: 15 residues. Per germline, CDR1 LGHDT and CDR2 YNNKEL (reference sequence). In DNA, the CDR3 is TGTGCCAGCAGCCAGGGGGGCATGGCTGGAAACACCATATATTTT. Protein: CASSQGGMAGNTIYF.

The chain recombines TRBV2 with TRBJ1-5, with TRBD1 identical over 9 bases. Germline values: CDR1 SNHLY, CDR2 FYNNEI. V lost 5 bases to trimming and J lost 5 bases; unmatched junction nucleotides: 4. This CDR3 is built from 14 residues. The DNA for the CDR3 is TGTGCCAGCAGTCGACAGGGGGGGGATCAGCCCCAGCATTTT. It is translated as CASSRQGGDQPQHF.

The chain combines TRBV7-8 with TRBJ2-6; no clear D. This CDR3 is built from 15 residues. In germline, CDR1 is SGHVS, CDR2 FQNEAQ. The ends were cut back, 3 bases at V and 0 bases at J, with 6 bases in the middle. This chain's CDR3 is CASSFTLSGANVLTF. CDR3 nucleotides: TGTGCCAGCAGCTTTACTCTCTCTGGGGCCAACGTCCTGACTTTC.

In this sample, this clonotype turned up many times. The gene calls are TRBV18 and TRBJ1-1; 8 positions agree with TRBD1. The CDR3 covers 14 residues. Trimming took 6 bases from V and 4 from J; bases not matched to a gene: 7. CDR1 is KGHSH, CDR2 LQKENI, per germline. The CDR3 sequence is CASSVEQGVTEAFF. The CDR3 DNA reads TGTGCCAGCTCCGTGGAACAGGGGGTCACTGAAGCTTTCTTT. Looking up the rest from reference TRBV18 and TRBJ1-1 gives the full variable domain: NAGVMQNPRHLVRRRGQEARLRCSPMKGHSHVYWYRQLPEEGLKFMVYLQKENIIDESGMPKERFSAEFPKEGPSILRIQQVVRGDSAAYFCASSVEQGVTEAFFGQGTRLTVV.

The sample holds many counts of this clonotype. V is TRBV18 and J is TRBJ2-5; TRBD2 is a possible D gene (5 bases). CDR1 is KGHSH and CDR2 is LQKENI in the germline V gene. The CDR3 has 14 amino acids. V lost 2 bases and J lost 1, with 8 bases in between. The CDR3 region has the DNA TGTGCCAGCTCACCAGACTACTCCCAAGAGACCCAGTACTTC. The encoded protein is CASSPDYSQETQYF.

This chain uses TRBV7-2 with TRBJ1-3, with 7 bases lining up with TRBD1. Looked up from germline, CDR1 is SGHTA and CDR2 is FQGNSA. Unmatched junction bases numbered 3, after V lost 2 bases and J lost 8 bases. The CDR3 contains 13 residues. CDR3 in amino acids: CASSLYRGDTIYF. CDR3 sequence (DNA): TGTGCCAGCAGCTTATACAGGGGAGACACCATATATTTT.

To note about this clonotype: A read error may explain this, as a much larger clone is one base away. In nucleotides, the CDR3 is TGTGCCAGCAGCTTGAGGGGGATCCAGGGCTACGCCTTC. Translating gives CASSLRGIQGYAF. This sequence joins TRBV5-6 and TRBJ1-2; possibly TRBD1 for D (6 bases). The CDR3 is 13 residues long. CDR1 SGHDT and CDR2 YYEEEE come from the germline V gene.

The sample holds many counts of this clonotype. The V gene is TRBV18, the J gene TRBJ2-7; D might be TRBD1 (6 bases). There are 15 residues in the CDR3. The V gene lost 3 bases and the J gene lost 1 base, with 13 bases spanning the gap. The germline V gene encodes CDR1 KGHSH and CDR2 LQKENI. Here the CDR3 DNA reads TGTGCCAGCTCACCCTATGGACAGCCTTCCTACGAGCAGTACTTC. Amino acid sequence: CASSPYGQPSYEQYF. The full variable domain, completed using reference TRBV18 and TRBJ2-7, is NAGVMQNPRHLVRRRGQEARLRCSPMKGHSHVYWYRQLPEEGLKFMVYLQKENIIDESGMPKERFSAEFPKEGPSILRIQQVVRGDSAAYFCASSPYGQPSYEQYFGPGTRLTVT.

This clonotype was observed at least ten times. The chain links TRBV2 to TRBJ1-3; possible D gene TRBD1, 5 bases. Trimming shortened V by 0 bases and J by 0 bases, and 15 bases separated the two germline ends. The germline CDR1 and CDR2 sequences are SNHLY and FYNNEI. The CDR3 is 18 amino acids. CDR3 DNA sequence: TGTGCCAGCAGTGAAGCTGGGGGATCACGAAACTCTGGAAACACCATATATTTT. It codes for CASSEAGGSRNSGNTIYF.

This rearrangement joins TRBV6-1 to TRBJ1-1; 9 bases map to TRBD1. After removal of 3 bases from V and 1 base from J, the junction contained 6 bases not matched to a gene. Per germline, CDR1 MNHNS and CDR2 SASEGT. There are 16 residues in the CDR3. The CDR3 reads CASSDVGGQGNTEAFF. CDR3 in DNA: TGTGCCAGCAGTGACGTTGGGGGACAGGGGAACACTGAAGCTTTCTTT.

In its sample, this clonotype was seen many times. This rearrangement joins TRBV27 to TRBJ2-5, with 13 nucleotides matching TRBD2. Germline V gives CDR1 MNHEY, CDR2 SMNVEV (reference sequence). With V trimmed by 6 bases and J by 3 bases, 10 bases remained unmatched. The CDR3 runs 17 residues. In DNA, the CDR3 is TGTGCCAGCAGGCCCTCTTGGGGACTAGCGGGGAAAGAGACCCAGTACTTC. Protein product: CASRPSWGLAGKETQYF.

Ten or more counts support this clonotype. The gene calls are TRBV30 and TRBJ2-5; D is ambiguous. V was trimmed by 0 bases and J by 5 bases, leaving 4 bases between them. Germline V gene lookup returns CDR1 GTSNPN and CDR2 SVGIG (reference sequence). CDR3 length equals 11 residues. This chain's CDR3 is CAWSVAETQYF. As DNA, the CDR3 is TGTGCCTGGAGTGTGGCGGAGACCCAGTACTTC.

This rearrangement joins TRBV5-1 to TRBJ1-1; D gene unclear. Germline V gene data show CDR1 as SGHRS and CDR2 as YFSETQ. This CDR3 contains 14 residues. Trimming shortened V by 1 base and J by 3 bases, and 10 bases separated the two germline ends. CDR3 loop: CASSLRLPYTEAFF. CDR3 coding DNA: TGCGCCAGCAGCTTGCGTCTACCCTACACTGAAGCTTTCTTT.

The V gene is TRBV5-1, the J gene TRBJ1-1; no clear D gene. This CDR3 region has 15 residues. The V end lost 0 bases, the J end lost 8 bases, and 17 bases lay between the germline ends. Germline CDR1 reads SGHRS; CDR2 reads YFSETQ. The CDR3 loop reads CASSLELGRGFEAFF. CDR3 nucleotide sequence: TGCGCCAGCAGCTTGGAGCTCGGTCGGGGTTTCGAAGCTTTCTTT. The whole variable domain, filled in from reference TRBV5-1 and TRBJ1-1, reads KAGVTQTPRYLIKTRGQQVTLSCSPISGHRSVSWYQQTPGQGLQFLFEYFSETQRNKGNFPGRFSGRQFSNSRSEMNVSTLELGDSALYLCASSLELGRGFEAFFGQGTRLTVV.

The chain is built from TRBV20-1 and TRBJ1-6, with 10 bases aligning to TRBD1. CDR3 size: 15 residues. The V gene's germline CDR1 is DFQATT and CDR2 SNEGSKA (reference sequence). Trimming took 4 bases from V and 9 from J; bases not matched to a gene: 9. CDR3 amino acids: CSAIGQGVLSSPLHF. The CDR3 nucleotides read TGCAGTGCTATCGGACAGGGGGTCTTATCTTCACCCCTCCACTTT.

This clonotype occurred many times. CDR3 DNA sequence: TGTGCCAGCAGCCCGACAGCCTCTAGCGGGCATGGGACAGATACGCAGTATTTT. This sequence encodes CASSPTASSGHGTDTQYF. The V and J genes are TRBV7-6 and TRBJ2-3; 8 bases line up with TRBD2. Unmatched junction bases numbered 16, after V lost 5 bases and J lost 3 bases. Germline CDR1 SGHVS, CDR2 FNYEAQ. This CDR3 has 18 residues.

A few counts support this clonotype. This chain uses TRBV12-5 with TRBJ1-2; D gene ambiguous. Trimming removed 4 bases from V and 1 base from J, with 19 bases in between. The CDR3 spans 17 residues. Germline CDR1 LGHNT, CDR2 FRNRAP. The CDR3, as DNA: TGTGCTAGTGGTTCTAAACCCGACGGAGCACATAACTATGGCTACACCTTC. Translation: CASGSKPDGAHNYGYTF.

This clonotype appeared many times. This chain joins TRBV25-1 and TRBJ1-6; D unclear. This CDR3 contains 16 residues. Germline-derived CDR1 and CDR2 are MGHDK and SYGVNS. V lost 3 bases and J 5 bases, leaving 14 bases between the germline ends. In DNA, the CDR3 is TGTGCCAGCAGTGACAGCCGCGGGTTGAATAATTCACCCCTCCACTTT. It is translated as CASSDSRGLNNSPLHF.

This clonotype was seen a few times. The chain uses TRBV20-1 and TRBJ1-2; D is undetermined. Trimming shortened V by 6 bases and J by 3 bases, and 11 bases separated the two germline ends. The CDR3 totals 12 residues. Germline V gene sequence: CDR1 DFQATT, CDR2 SNEGSKA (reference sequence). CDR3: CSANTGDYGYTF. Here the CDR3 DNA reads TGCAGTGCCAACACTGGGGACTATGGCTACACCTTC.

In DNA, the CDR3 is TGTGCCAGCAGTTACTTATTCAACGAGCAGTACTTC. Translating gives CASSYLFNEQYF. The chain uses TRBV6-2 or TRBV6-3 and TRBJ2-7; no clear D. The V gene lost 1 base and the J gene lost 5 bases, with 6 bases spanning the gap. CDR3 size: 12 residues. CDR1 and CDR2 from the germline V gene are MNHEY and SVGEGT.

This clonotype has a count of ten or more. This chain connects TRBV20-1 to TRBJ1-2, with D unresolved. The V end lost 0 bases, the J end lost 0 bases, and 11 bases lay between the germline ends. CDR1 and CDR2 (germline): DFQATT, SNEGSKA (reference sequence). CDR3 size: 15 residues. The CDR3 spells CSARDTGSTNYGYTF. The CDR3 nucleotides read TGCAGTGCTAGAGATACGGGGTCCACTAACTATGGCTACACCTTC.